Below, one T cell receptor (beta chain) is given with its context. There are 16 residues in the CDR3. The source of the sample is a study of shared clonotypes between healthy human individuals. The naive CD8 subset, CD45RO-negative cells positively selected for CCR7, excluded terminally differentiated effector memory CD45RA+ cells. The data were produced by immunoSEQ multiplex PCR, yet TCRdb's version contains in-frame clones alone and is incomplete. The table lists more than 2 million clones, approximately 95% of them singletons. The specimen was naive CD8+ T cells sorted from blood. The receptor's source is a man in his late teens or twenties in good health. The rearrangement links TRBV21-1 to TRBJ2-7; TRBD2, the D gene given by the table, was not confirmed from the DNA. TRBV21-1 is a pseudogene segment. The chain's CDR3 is CASSKEVAGESYEQYF. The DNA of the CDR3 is TGTGCCAGCAGCAAAGAGGTAGCGGGCGAATCCTACGAGCAGTACTTC.